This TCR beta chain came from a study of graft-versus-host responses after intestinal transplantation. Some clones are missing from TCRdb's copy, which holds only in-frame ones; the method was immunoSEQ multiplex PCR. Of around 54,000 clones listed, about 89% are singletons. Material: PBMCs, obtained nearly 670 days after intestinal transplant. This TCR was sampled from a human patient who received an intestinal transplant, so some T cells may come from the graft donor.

In DNA, the CDR3 is TGCGCCAGCAGCTCCGCTTACCAGGGTTTCGAGCAGTACTTC. Translated: CASSSAYQGFEQYF. The chain recombines TRBV5-1 with TRBJ2-7, with TRBD1 as a possible D gene (5 bases). Trimming removed 3 bases from V and 6 bases from J, with 16 bases in between. Germline V gives CDR1 SGHRS, CDR2 YFSETQ. CDR3 length: 14 residues.